The rows below give T cell receptor beta chains drawn from one sample of a study of blood T cell repertoires in COVID-19. The data were produced by immunoSEQ multiplex PCR, yet TCRdb's version contains in-frame clones alone and is incomplete. Of 180,000 or so clones listed, roughly nine tenths are singletons. Sequencing was performed on peripheral blood. The receptors here all came from a woman in her sixties with COVID-19, enrolled during active disease. Each CDR3 is given with its conserved first and last residue. Fields, in order: CDR3 DNA, CDR3 protein, J gene, clone size, D gene, V gene. D genes are given only for firm matches. Clone size is not always given. Where it is, it says once, few, many or a class for expanded clones.

CDR3 DNA: TGCGCCAGCAGCTCAACCACTTCTAGAGGCGAGCAGTTCTTC; CDR3 protein: CASSSTTSRGEQFF; J gene: TRBJ2-1; clone size: .; D gene: .; V gene: TRBV5-1
CDR3 DNA: TGTGCCAGCAGCCGACAGGGCCTGTATAATTCACCCCTCCACTTT; CDR3 protein: CASSRQGLYNSPLHF; J gene: TRBJ1-6; clone size: .; D gene: TRBD1; V gene: TRBV6-5
CDR3 DNA: TGTGCCATCAGGGCGGGACAGGGGATTGTGTACTTC; CDR3 protein: CAIRAGQGIVYF; J gene: TRBJ2-7; clone size: .; D gene: TRBD1; V gene: TRBV10-3
CDR3 DNA: TGTGCCAGCAGCTTAATTGGCGGGTTTGGCTACACCTTC; CDR3 protein: CASSLIGGFGYTF; J gene: TRBJ1-2; clone size: .; D gene: .; V gene: TRBV7-9
CDR3 DNA: TGTGCCAGCAGTTACTCCCCAGGTAGATCACCCCTCCACTTT; CDR3 protein: CASSYSPGRSPLHF; J gene: TRBJ1-6; clone size: .; D gene: .; V gene: TRBV6-5
CDR3 DNA: TGTGCCAGCAGTTACACCTTCGGACTAGGTAGCGGTGAGCAGTTCTTC; CDR3 protein: CASSYTFGLGSGEQFF; J gene: TRBJ2-1; clone size: .; D gene: TRBD2; V gene: TRBV6-2/TRBV6-3
CDR3 DNA: TGTGCCAGCAGCGTTAGCGGGTTCTCCTACAATGAGCAGTTCTTC; CDR3 protein: CASSVSGFSYNEQFF; J gene: TRBJ2-1; clone size: .; D gene: TRBD2; V gene: TRBV9
CDR3 DNA: TGTGCCAGCAGTTTTCTATCTGGACAGGGGGCGAGGGAGCAGTTCTTC; CDR3 protein: CASSFLSGQGAREQFF; J gene: TRBJ2-1; clone size: .; D gene: TRBD1; V gene: TRBV27
CDR3 DNA: TGTGCCAGCAGCGGAAGACTAGCGGGAGTCAGGACAGATACGCAGTATTTT; CDR3 protein: CASSGRLAGVRTDTQYF; J gene: TRBJ2-3; clone size: .; D gene: TRBD2; V gene: TRBV7-2
CDR3 DNA: TGTGCCAGCTCACCACCGGGCGGGAGGGCCTACGAGCAGTACTTC; CDR3 protein: CASSPPGGRAYEQYF; J gene: TRBJ2-7; clone size: .; D gene: TRBD2; V gene: TRBV18
CDR3 DNA: TGTGCCAGTTGTAATGGGGGAGGAAGTAGAGTTACTGAAGCTTTCTTT; CDR3 protein: CASCNGGGSRVTEAFF; J gene: TRBJ1-1; clone size: .; D gene: .; V gene: TRBV19
CDR3 DNA: TGTGCCAGCAGCAAGCGGGAGGGCGGCTCCTACGAGCAGTACTTC; CDR3 protein: CASSKREGGSYEQYF; J gene: TRBJ2-7; clone size: .; D gene: TRBD2; V gene: TRBV7-9
CDR3 DNA: TGTGCCTGGAGTGTAGGTCGGGAGGGCCTGCAGTACTTC; CDR3 protein: CAWSVGREGLQYF; J gene: TRBJ2-7; clone size: .; D gene: TRBD2; V gene: TRBV30
CDR3 DNA: TGTGCCAGTGTGGACAGGGGGAACACCGGGGAGCTGTTTTTT; CDR3 protein: CASVDRGNTGELFF; J gene: TRBJ2-2; clone size: .; D gene: TRBD1; V gene: TRBV19
CDR3 DNA: TGTGCCAGCAGCCGTGACAGGGAATTGAACACCATATATTTT; CDR3 protein: CASSRDRELNTIYF; J gene: TRBJ1-3; clone size: .; D gene: TRBD1; V gene: TRBV6-5
CDR3 DNA: TGTGCCAGCAGCTCCACAGCGGGAGTCGATTTTGGGGCCAACGTCCTGACTTTC; CDR3 protein: CASSSTAGVDFGANVLTF; J gene: TRBJ2-6; clone size: .; D gene: TRBD2; V gene: TRBV7-2
CDR3 DNA: TGTGCCATCAGTGAGAGTAGCCAGGGAAGTGAAAAACTGTTTTTT; CDR3 protein: CAISESSQGSEKLFF; J gene: TRBJ1-4; clone size: .; D gene: .; V gene: TRBV10-3
CDR3 DNA: TGTGCCAGCAGTTTCGACAGGGTAGGCAATCAGCCCCAGCATTTT; CDR3 protein: CASSFDRVGNQPQHF; J gene: TRBJ1-5; clone size: .; D gene: TRBD1; V gene: TRBV7-2
CDR3 DNA: TGCGCCAGCAGTCAAATAGGGGCTCTCAAACACTACGAGCAGTACTTC; CDR3 protein: CASSQIGALKHYEQYF; J gene: TRBJ2-7; clone size: .; D gene: .; V gene: TRBV23-1
CDR3 DNA: TGTGCCAGCAGCTTCGAGAGTCTAACAGCCAAAAACATTCAGTACTTC; CDR3 protein: CASSFESLTAKNIQYF; J gene: TRBJ2-4; clone size: .; D gene: .; V gene: TRBV5-6
CDR3 DNA: TGTGCCACCAAGACAGAAGAGAGCTCTGGAAACACCATATATTTT; CDR3 protein: CATKTEESSGNTIYF; J gene: TRBJ1-3; clone size: .; D gene: .; V gene: TRBV10-3
CDR3 DNA: TGTGCCAGCAGTCGCTTGGCAGATCGAGCTTTCTTT; CDR3 protein: CASSRLADRAFF; J gene: TRBJ1-1; clone size: .; D gene: .; V gene: TRBV28
CDR3 DNA: TGTGCCAGCAGCACGGGGGTGGTGGGGACGGGCGACAATGAGCAGTTCTTC; CDR3 protein: CASSTGVVGTGDNEQFF; J gene: TRBJ2-1; clone size: .; D gene: .; V gene: TRBV21-1
CDR3 DNA: TGTGCCAGCAGGGAGCAGGGGGAGTACGAGCAGTACTTC; CDR3 protein: CASREQGEYEQYF; J gene: TRBJ2-7; clone size: .; D gene: TRBD1; V gene: TRBV6-5
CDR3 DNA: TGTGCCAGCAGTTACTCGGGGAGCGCTCAGCCCCAGCATTTT; CDR3 protein: CASSYSGSAQPQHF; J gene: TRBJ1-5; clone size: .; D gene: .; V gene: TRBV6-2/TRBV6-3
CDR3 DNA: TGTGCCAGCAGTTACAGGGGGTTGTCCACCGGGGAGCTGTTTTTT; CDR3 protein: CASSYRGLSTGELFF; J gene: TRBJ2-2; clone size: .; D gene: TRBD1; V gene: TRBV28
CDR3 DNA: TGCGCCAGCAGTGAGTCGTCGACTAGCGGGAGTAGAGATACGCAGTATTTT; CDR3 protein: CASSESSTSGSRDTQYF; J gene: TRBJ2-3; clone size: .; D gene: TRBD2; V gene: TRBV10-1
CDR3 DNA: TGTGCCAGCAGCAGAGAGGGAGCTCTCATGAACACTGAAGCTTTCTTT; CDR3 protein: CASSREGALMNTEAFF; J gene: TRBJ1-1; clone size: once; D gene: .; V gene: TRBV7-2
CDR3 DNA: TGTGCCAGCAGTCCGACAGGGGACGAGCAGTACTTC; CDR3 protein: CASSPTGDEQYF; J gene: TRBJ2-7; clone size: .; D gene: TRBD1; V gene: TRBV7-9
CDR3 DNA: TGTGCCAGCAGCCTTACAACAGGGCCGGGGCAGCCCCAGCATTTT; CDR3 protein: CASSLTTGPGQPQHF; J gene: TRBJ1-5; clone size: .; D gene: .; V gene: TRBV6-5
CDR3 DNA: TGTGCCAGCAGTGAAGCGGGACTAGCCCCCTACAATGAGCAGTTCTTC; CDR3 protein: CASSEAGLAPYNEQFF; J gene: TRBJ2-1; clone size: .; D gene: TRBD2; V gene: TRBV2
CDR3 DNA: TGTGCCAGCAGTTACCCCCTGGGAGCGGGAGGGGCAGATACGCAGTATTTT; CDR3 protein: CASSYPLGAGGADTQYF; J gene: TRBJ2-3; clone size: .; D gene: TRBD2; V gene: TRBV6-2/TRBV6-3
CDR3 DNA: TGCGCCAGCAGCTTGGAGAGAAATGGCTACACCTTC; CDR3 protein: CASSLERNGYTF; J gene: TRBJ1-2; clone size: .; D gene: .; V gene: TRBV5-1
CDR3 DNA: TGTGCCAGCACCATGGACAGCTCCTACAATGAGCAGTTCTTC; CDR3 protein: CASTMDSSYNEQFF; J gene: TRBJ2-1; clone size: .; D gene: .; V gene: TRBV9
CDR3 DNA: TGTGCCAGCAGCAGGTCCAGGGGGTCCGGGGAGCTGTTTTTT; CDR3 protein: CASSRSRGSGELFF; J gene: TRBJ2-2; clone size: once; D gene: TRBD1; V gene: TRBV27